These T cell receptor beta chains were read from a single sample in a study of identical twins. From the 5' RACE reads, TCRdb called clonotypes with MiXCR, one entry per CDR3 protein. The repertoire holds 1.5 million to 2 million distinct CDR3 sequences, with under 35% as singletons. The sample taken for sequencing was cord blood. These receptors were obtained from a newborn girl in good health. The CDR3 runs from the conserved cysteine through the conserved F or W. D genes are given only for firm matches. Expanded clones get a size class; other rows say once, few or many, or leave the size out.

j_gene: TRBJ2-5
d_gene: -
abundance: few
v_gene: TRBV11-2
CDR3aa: CASSLDPNVDEQYF
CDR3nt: TGTGCCAGCAGCTTAGATCCCAACGTGGATGAGCAGTACTTC

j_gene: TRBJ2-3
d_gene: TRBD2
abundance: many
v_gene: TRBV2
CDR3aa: CASSLLGLAGVQYF
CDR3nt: TGTGCCAGCAGTCTTTTAGGACTAGCGGGGGTTCAGTATTTT

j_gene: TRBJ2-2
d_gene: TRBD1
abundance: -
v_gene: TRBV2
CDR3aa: CASSADRVGTGELFF
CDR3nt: TGTGCCAGCAGTGCCGACAGGGTGGGGACCGGGGAGCTGTTTTTT

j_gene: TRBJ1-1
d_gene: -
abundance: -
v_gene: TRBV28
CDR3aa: CASSLRPIMTEAFF
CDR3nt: TGTGCCAGCAGTTTAAGGCCAATCATGACTGAAGCTTTCTTT

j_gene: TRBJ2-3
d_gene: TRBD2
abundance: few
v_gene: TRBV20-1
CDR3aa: CSASRGGPDTQYF
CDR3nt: TGCAGTGCTAGCCGGGGGGGCCCAGATACGCAGTATTTT

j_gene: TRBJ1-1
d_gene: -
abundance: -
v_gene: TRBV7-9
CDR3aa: CASSLDQGRVEAFF
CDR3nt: TGTGCCAGCAGCTTAGATCAAGGTCGGGTCGAAGCTTTCTTT

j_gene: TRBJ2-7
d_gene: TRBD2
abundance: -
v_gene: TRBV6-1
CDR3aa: CASSKTRLAGSDYNEQYF
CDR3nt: TGTGCCAGCAGTAAGACTCGACTAGCGGGAAGTGACTACAATGAGCAGTACTTC

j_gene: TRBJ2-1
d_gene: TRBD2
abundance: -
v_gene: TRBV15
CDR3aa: CATSIGLAGRNEQFF
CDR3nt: TGTGCCACCAGTATAGGACTAGCGGGACGCAATGAGCAGTTCTTC

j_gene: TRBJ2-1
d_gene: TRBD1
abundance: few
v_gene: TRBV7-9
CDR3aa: CASNAKTGKVYNEQFF
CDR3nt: TGTGCCAGCAACGCTAAGACAGGGAAAGTTTACAATGAGCAGTTCTTC

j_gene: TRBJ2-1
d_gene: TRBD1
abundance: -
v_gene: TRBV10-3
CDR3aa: CAISEATGFLSSYNEQFF
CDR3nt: TGTGCCATCAGTGAGGCGACAGGGTTTCTTTCCTCCTACAATGAGCAGTTCTTC

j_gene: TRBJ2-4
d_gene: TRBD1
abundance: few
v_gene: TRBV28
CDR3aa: CASSPSGTGGEDIQYF
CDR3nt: TGTGCCAGCAGTCCCTCCGGGACAGGGGGCGAAGACATTCAGTACTTC

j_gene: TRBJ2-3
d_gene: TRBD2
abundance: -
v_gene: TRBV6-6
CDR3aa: CASSYGLAGYTDTQYF
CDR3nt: TGTGCCAGCAGTTACGGACTAGCGGGGTACACAGATACGCAGTATTTT

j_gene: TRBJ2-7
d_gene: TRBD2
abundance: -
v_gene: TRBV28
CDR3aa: CASRGSGNLEQYF
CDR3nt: TGTGCCAGCAGGGGTAGCGGGAATCTCGAGCAGTACTTC

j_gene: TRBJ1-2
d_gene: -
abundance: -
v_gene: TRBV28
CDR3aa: CASSVGLYNYGYTF
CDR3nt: TGTGCCAGCAGTGTGGGACTTTATAACTATGGCTACACCTTC

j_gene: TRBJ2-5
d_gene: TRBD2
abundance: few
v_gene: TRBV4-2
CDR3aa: CASSQATGGGETQYF
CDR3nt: TGTGCCAGCAGCCAAGCAACGGGGGGAGGAGAGACCCAGTACTTC

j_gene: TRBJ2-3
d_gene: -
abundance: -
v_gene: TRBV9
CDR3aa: CASNTAGHTDTQYF
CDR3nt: TGTGCCAGCAACACGGCGGGGCACACAGATACGCAGTATTTT